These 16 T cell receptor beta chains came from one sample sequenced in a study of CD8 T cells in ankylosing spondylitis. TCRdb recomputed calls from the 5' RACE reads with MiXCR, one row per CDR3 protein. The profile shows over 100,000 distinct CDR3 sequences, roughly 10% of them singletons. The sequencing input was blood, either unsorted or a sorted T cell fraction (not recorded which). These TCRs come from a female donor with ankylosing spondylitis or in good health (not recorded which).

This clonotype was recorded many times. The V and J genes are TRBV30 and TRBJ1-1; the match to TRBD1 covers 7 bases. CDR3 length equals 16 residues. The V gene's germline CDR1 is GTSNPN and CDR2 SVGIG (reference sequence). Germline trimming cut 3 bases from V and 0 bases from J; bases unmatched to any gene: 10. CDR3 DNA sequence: TGTGCCTGGAGGAGACAGGGCCCTCTTATGAACACTGAAGCTTTCTTT. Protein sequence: CAWRRQGPLMNTEAFF.

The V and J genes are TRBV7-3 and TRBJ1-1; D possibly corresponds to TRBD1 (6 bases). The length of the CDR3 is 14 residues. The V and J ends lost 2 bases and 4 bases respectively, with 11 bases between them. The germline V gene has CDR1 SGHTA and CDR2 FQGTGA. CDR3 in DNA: TGTGCCAGCAGCTTAGCGGGGGGGGCCACTGAAGCTTTCTTT. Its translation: CASSLAGGATEAFF.

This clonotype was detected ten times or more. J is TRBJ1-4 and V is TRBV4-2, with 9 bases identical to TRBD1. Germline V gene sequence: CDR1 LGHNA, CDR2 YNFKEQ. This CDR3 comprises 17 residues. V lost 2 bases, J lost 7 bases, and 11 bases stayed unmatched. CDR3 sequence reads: CASSQFTGGQGSEKLFF. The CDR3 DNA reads TGTGCCAGCAGCCAATTCACCGGAGGACAGGGGAGTGAAAAACTGTTTTTT.

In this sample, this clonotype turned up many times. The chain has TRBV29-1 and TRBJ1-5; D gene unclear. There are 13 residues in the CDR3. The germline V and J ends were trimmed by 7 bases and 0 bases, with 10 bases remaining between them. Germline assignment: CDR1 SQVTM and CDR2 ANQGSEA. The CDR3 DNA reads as TGCAGCGGAGGAGAAGGTAGCAATCAGCCCCAGCATTTT. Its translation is CSGGEGSNQPQHF.

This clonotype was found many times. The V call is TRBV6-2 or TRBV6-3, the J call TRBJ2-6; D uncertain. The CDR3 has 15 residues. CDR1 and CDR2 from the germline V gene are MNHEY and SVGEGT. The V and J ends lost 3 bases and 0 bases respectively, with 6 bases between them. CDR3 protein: CASSYRASGANVLTF. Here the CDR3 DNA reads TGTGCCAGCAGTTATAGGGCCTCTGGGGCCAACGTCCTGACTTTC.

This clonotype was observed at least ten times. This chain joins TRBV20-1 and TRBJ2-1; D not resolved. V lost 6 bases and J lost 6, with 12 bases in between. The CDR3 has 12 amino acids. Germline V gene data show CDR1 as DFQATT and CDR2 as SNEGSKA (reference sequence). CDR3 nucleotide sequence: TGCAGTGCCCCTAGTTTTTCCAATGAGCAGTTCTTC. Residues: CSAPSFSNEQFF.

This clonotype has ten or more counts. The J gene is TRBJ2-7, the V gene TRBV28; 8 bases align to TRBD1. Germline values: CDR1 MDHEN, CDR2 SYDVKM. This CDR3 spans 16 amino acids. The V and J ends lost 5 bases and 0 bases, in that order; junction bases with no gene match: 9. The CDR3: CASSPPGQVSSYEQYF. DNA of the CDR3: TGTGCCAGCAGTCCGCCGGGACAGGTTAGCTCCTACGAGCAGTACTTC.

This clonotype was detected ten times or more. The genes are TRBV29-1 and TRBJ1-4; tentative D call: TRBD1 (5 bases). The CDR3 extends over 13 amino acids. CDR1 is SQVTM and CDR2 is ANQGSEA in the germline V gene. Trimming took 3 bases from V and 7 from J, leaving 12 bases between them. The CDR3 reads CSVERGMGEKLFF. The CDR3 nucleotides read TGCAGCGTTGAGCGGGGGATGGGTGAAAAACTGTTTTTT.

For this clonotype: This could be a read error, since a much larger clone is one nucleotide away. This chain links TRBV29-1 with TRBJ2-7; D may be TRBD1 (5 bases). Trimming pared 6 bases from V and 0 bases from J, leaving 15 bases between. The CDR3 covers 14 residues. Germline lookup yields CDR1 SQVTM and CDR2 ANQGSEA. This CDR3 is CSVAGSQASYEQYF. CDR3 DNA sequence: TGCAGCGTCGCAGGGTCTCAAGCCTCCTACGAGCAGTACTTC.

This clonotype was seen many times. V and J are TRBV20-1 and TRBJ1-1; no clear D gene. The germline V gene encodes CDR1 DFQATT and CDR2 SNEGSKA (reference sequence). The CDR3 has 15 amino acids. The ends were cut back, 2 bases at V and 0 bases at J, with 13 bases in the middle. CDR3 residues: CSARSGSNMNTEAFF. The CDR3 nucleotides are TGCAGTGCTAGATCCGGCAGCAACATGAACACTGAAGCTTTCTTT.

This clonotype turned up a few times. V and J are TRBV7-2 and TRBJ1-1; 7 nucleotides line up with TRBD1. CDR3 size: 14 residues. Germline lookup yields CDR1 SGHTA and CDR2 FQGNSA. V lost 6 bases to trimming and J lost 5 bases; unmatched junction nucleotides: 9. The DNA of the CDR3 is TGTGCCAGCAGTACGCCGACAGGGCGGACTGAAGCTTTCTTT. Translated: CASSTPTGRTEAFF.

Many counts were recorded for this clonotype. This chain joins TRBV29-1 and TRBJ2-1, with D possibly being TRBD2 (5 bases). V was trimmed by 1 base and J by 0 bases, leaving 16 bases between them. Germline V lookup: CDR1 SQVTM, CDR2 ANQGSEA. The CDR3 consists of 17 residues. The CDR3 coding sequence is TGCAGCGTTGAAGGATCAGGCCGGAGGTACTCCTACAATGAGCAGTTCTTC. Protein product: CSVEGSGRRYSYNEQFF.

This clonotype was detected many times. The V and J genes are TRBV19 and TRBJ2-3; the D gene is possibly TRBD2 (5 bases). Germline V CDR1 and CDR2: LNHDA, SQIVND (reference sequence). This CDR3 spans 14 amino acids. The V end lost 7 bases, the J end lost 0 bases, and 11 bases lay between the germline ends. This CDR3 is CASKDGDSTDTQYF. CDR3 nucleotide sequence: TGTGCCAGTAAGGACGGGGATAGCACAGATACGCAGTATTTT.

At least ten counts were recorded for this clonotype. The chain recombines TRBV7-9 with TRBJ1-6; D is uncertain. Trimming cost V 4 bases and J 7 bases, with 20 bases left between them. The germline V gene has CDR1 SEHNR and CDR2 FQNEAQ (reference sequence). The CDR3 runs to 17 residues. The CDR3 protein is CASSSELVTTPNSPLHF. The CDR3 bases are TGTGCCAGCAGCTCCGAACTCGTTACCACGCCAAATTCACCCCTCCACTTT.

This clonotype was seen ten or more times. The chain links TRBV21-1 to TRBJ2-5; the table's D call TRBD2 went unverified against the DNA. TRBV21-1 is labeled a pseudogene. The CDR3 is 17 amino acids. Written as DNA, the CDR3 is TGTGCCAGCAGCAAAACCCGACTAGCGGGAGCCCAAGAGACCCAGTACTTC. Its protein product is CASSKTRLAGAQETQYF.

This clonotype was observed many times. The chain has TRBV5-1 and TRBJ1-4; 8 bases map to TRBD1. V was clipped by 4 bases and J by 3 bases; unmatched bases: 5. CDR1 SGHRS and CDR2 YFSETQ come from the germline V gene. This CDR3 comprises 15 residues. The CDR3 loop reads CASSLRDRSNEKLFF. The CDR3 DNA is TGCGCCAGCAGCCTCCGGGACAGGTCTAATGAAAAACTGTTTTTT.